Shown below are 26 T cell receptor beta chains from a single sample sequenced in a study of OX40 agonist ivuxolimab in advanced cancers. TCRdb keeps only in-frame clones here, not all; method: immunoSEQ multiplex PCR. The data hold roughly 75,000 clones, with roughly nine tenths observed a single time. The sequencing used CD4+ or CD8+ T cells sorted from blood, collected in a trial of the OX40 agonist ivuxolimab. Source of these receptors: an adult with an advanced solid tumor such as melanoma, head and neck, liver or kidney cancer.

The genes are TRBV19 and TRBJ2-7; 11 bases are shared with TRBD2. Germline V lookup: CDR1 LNHDA, CDR2 SQIVND (reference sequence). The length of the CDR3 is 14 residues. The ends lost 6 bases at V and 3 bases at J; junction bases unmatched: 4. DNA of the CDR3: TGTGCCAGTAGCCCCGGGACTAGCGGCTACGAGCAGTACTTC. Its translation: CASSPGTSGYEQYF.

The V and J genes are TRBV6-1 and TRBJ1-2; D is ambiguous. CDR1 MNHNS and CDR2 SASEGT come from the germline V gene. The CDR3 consists of 15 residues. The V end was cut by 3 bases, the J end by 0 bases, with 11 bases between. Written as DNA, the CDR3 is TGTGCCAGCAGTGAGGGCGGAGGGCCTAACTATGGCTACACCTTC. Its translation is CASSEGGGPNYGYTF.

With regard to this clone: One end of the junction is discordant with germline, which a read error may explain. This chain links TRBV4-1 with TRBJ1-2, with unresolved D. Germline loops: CDR1 MGHRA, CDR2 YSYEKL. The CDR3 contains 12 residues. The CDR3 loop reads CASSFLETPSAF. The CDR3 bases are TGCGCCAGCAGCTTTTTAGAGACCCCCAGCGCCTTC.

CDR3 coding DNA: TGCGCCAGCAGCCAAGATGGGGGTGTAGCGGGGGTTACGAGCACAGATACGCAGTATTTT. Protein sequence: CASSQDGGVAGVTSTDTQYF. This chain links TRBV4-3 with TRBJ2-3; 9 bases are shared with TRBD2. V shed 0 bases and J 0 bases; nucleotides not matched to a gene: 13. The CDR3 length is 20 residues. Germline V gene lookup returns CDR1 LGHNA and CDR2 YSLEER.

This clone was seen once. This chain joins TRBV2 and TRBJ2-1, with 11 bases fitting TRBD1. The CDR3 is 15 residues long. Germline CDR1 and CDR2: SNHLY and FYNNEI. V gave up 1 base and J gave up 8 bases; unmatched junction bases: 4. As DNA, the CDR3 is TGTGCCAGCAGTGAAGATGGACAGGGGGCCGATGAGCAGTTCTTC. This translates into CASSEDGQGADEQFF.

The chain links TRBV28 to TRBJ2-1; 11 bases match TRBD2. Germline loops: CDR1 MDHEN, CDR2 SYDVKM. The length of the CDR3 is 19 residues. With V trimmed by 2 bases and J by 0 bases, 9 bases remained unmatched. The CDR3 nucleotides read TGTGCCAGCAGTTTAGGCCTAGCGGGAGGATCCAGCTCCTACAATGAGCAGTTCTTC. This codes for CASSLGLAGGSSSYNEQFF. The whole variable domain, filled in from reference TRBV28 and TRBJ2-1, reads DVKVTQSSRYLVKRTGEKVFLECVQDMDHENMFWYRQDPGLGLRLIYFSYDVKMKEKGDIPEGYSVSREKKERFSLILESASTNQTSMYLCASSLGLAGGSSSYNEQFFGPGTRLTVL.

CDR3 sequence (DNA): TGTGCCACCAGCACCGGGATCACAGGGGTTCAGCCCCAGCATTTT. Translating it yields CATSTGITGVQPQHF. The rearrangement uses TRBV15 and TRBJ1-5; 7 bases align to TRBD1. The trim removed 4 bases at V and 6 bases at J, leaving 9 bases unmatched. Germline V gene lookup returns CDR1 LNHNV and CDR2 YYDKDF (reference sequence). This CDR3 has 15 residues.

The J gene is TRBJ2-7, the V gene TRBV4-1, with unresolved D. Germline lookup yields CDR1 MGHRA and CDR2 YSYEKL. The CDR3 sequence is 15 residues long. V was cut by 2 bases and J by 5 bases, with 16 bases left in between. The CDR3 loop reads CASSQTARGEDEQYF. The CDR3 nucleotides are TGCGCCAGCAGCCAAACCGCCCGTGGGGAAGACGAGCAGTACTTC.

The chain is built from TRBV9 and TRBJ1-2; no clear D gene. From germline, CDR1 is SGDLS and CDR2 YYNGEE. The V and J ends lost 0 bases and 6 bases respectively, with 15 bases between them. The CDR3 has 15 amino acids. Here the CDR3 DNA reads TGTGCCAGCAGCGTAGGGCCGGTAATAGGTGATGGCTACACCTTC. Amino acid sequence: CASSVGPVIGDGYTF.

This sequence joins TRBV27 and TRBJ2-1; D gene uncertain. This CDR3 is built from 12 residues. Germline lookup yields CDR1 MNHEY and CDR2 SMNVEV (reference sequence). V lost 3 bases to trimming and J lost 7 bases, with 7 bases between them. The CDR3: CASSFVGNEQFF. Written as DNA, the CDR3 is TGTGCCAGCAGTTTTGTGGGGAATGAGCAGTTCTTC.

This chain joins TRBV7-2 and TRBJ2-1, with D perhaps TRBD2 (5 bases). Germline loops: CDR1 SGHTA, CDR2 FQGNSA. V was trimmed by 3 bases and J by 8 bases, leaving 14 bases between them. The CDR3 contains 14 residues. CDR3 nucleotide sequence: TGTGCCAGCAGCTTCTTCTCTAGCAGCGATGAGCAGTTCTTC. Its translation is CASSFFSSSDEQFF.

The chain joins TRBV28 to TRBJ2-2; no clear D gene. The CDR3 runs 14 residues. Trimming cost V 6 bases and J 4 bases, with 12 bases left between them. Germline V gives CDR1 MDHEN, CDR2 SYDVKM. The CDR3 loop reads CASRWAVSTGELFF. The CDR3 bases are TGTGCCAGCAGATGGGCAGTAAGCACCGGGGAGCTGTTTTTT.

The chain uses TRBV7-6 and TRBJ2-1; 12 positions match TRBD2. Germline CDR1 is SGHVS and CDR2 is FNYEAQ. J lost 9 bases, V lost 5 bases, and 11 bases had no gene match. This CDR3 has 16 amino acids. CDR3 region: CASSRLAGDYNSEQFF. The CDR3 nucleotides are TGTGCCAGCAGCCGACTAGCGGGGGACTACAATAGTGAGCAGTTCTTC.

The chain combines TRBV20-1 with TRBJ2-7, with D uncertain. The CDR3 is made up of 11 amino acids. CDR1 is DFQATT and CDR2 is SNEGSKA in the germline V gene (reference sequence). CDR3 sequence reads: CSGEIQYEQYF. The CDR3 DNA is TGCTCGGGCGAGATCCAATACGAGCAGTACTTC.

The gene calls are TRBV27 and TRBJ1-1; D is ambiguous. CDR3 size: 13 residues. Per germline, CDR1 MNHEY and CDR2 SMNVEV (reference sequence). V was shortened by 5 bases and J by 3 bases, with 10 bases between the two germline ends. CDR3 nucleotides: TGTGCCAGCAGTCCCAGACCCTACACTGAAGCTTTCTTT. Protein sequence: CASSPRPYTEAFF.

This chain links TRBV11-1 with TRBJ1-1, with no clear D. This CDR3 region has 13 residues. Trimming cost V 6 bases and J 1 base, with 9 bases left between them. The germline CDR1 and CDR2 sequences are SGHAT and FQDESV (reference sequence). The CDR3 loop reads CASSLRENTEAFF. CDR3 nucleotide sequence: TGTGCCAGCAGTCTACGGGAGAACACTGAAGCTTTCTTT.

The chain has TRBV6-4 and TRBJ2-1, with TRBD2 as a possible D gene (5 bases). Germline V gene lookup returns CDR1 MRHNA and CDR2 SNTAGT. The CDR3 runs 16 residues. V lost 3 bases and J lost 0, with 12 bases in between. In DNA form, the CDR3 reads TGTGCCAGCAGTGAGTCCGGGGTTGCCTCCTACAATGAGCAGTTCTTC. As protein: CASSESGVASYNEQFF.

CDR3 loop: CASSLGQGITGELFF. The CDR3 coding sequence is TGTGCCAGCAGCTTGGGGCAGGGGATCACCGGGGAGCTGTTTTTT. J is TRBJ2-2 and V is TRBV5-4, with a weak D call TRBD1 (6 bases). The V and J ends lost 0 bases and 4 bases respectively, with 10 bases between them. Germline V gene lookup returns CDR1 SGHNT and CDR2 YYREEE (reference sequence). There are 15 residues in the CDR3.

This clone came up once. The chain has TRBV7-9 and TRBJ2-5; tentatively, D is TRBD1 (6 bases). Trimming cost V 4 bases and J 4 bases, with 13 bases left between them. The germline V gene has CDR1 SEHNR and CDR2 FQNEAQ (reference sequence). The CDR3 runs to 14 residues. Here the CDR3 reads CASSSYRAVETQYF. CDR3 in DNA: TGTGCCAGCAGCTCGTACAGGGCTGTAGAGACCCAGTACTTC.

The CDR3 here is CAWSVGVFANTIYF. CDR3 nucleotide sequence: TGTGCCTGGAGTGTAGGAGTTTTTGCAAACACCATATATTTT. The chain has TRBV30 and TRBJ1-3; D remains unclear. The germline V and J ends were trimmed by 0 bases and 6 bases, with 12 bases remaining between them. This CDR3 has 14 amino acids. The germline V gene has CDR1 GTSNPN and CDR2 SVGIG (reference sequence).

CDR3 in amino acids: CATRAVTEAFF. The CDR3 nucleotides read TGTGCCACTAGGGCAGTCACTGAAGCTTTCTTT. The chain links TRBV2 to TRBJ1-1; D gene uncertain. CDR1 and CDR2 from the germline V gene are SNHLY and FYNNEI. CDR3 length: 11 residues. V gave up 10 bases and J gave up 4 bases, with 10 bases separating them. Full variable domain (outside the CDR3, taken from reference TRBV2 and TRBJ1-1): EPEVTQTPSHQVTQMGQEVILRCVPISNHLYFYWYRQILGQKVEFLVSFYNNEISEKSEIFDDQFSVERPDGSNFTLKIRSTKLEDSAMYFCATRAVTEAFFGQGTRLTVV.

V usage is TRBV10-3 and J usage is TRBJ2-2, with 7 positions matching TRBD1. V was pared by 5 bases and J by 3 bases, with 6 bases of the junction left unmatched. This CDR3 comprises 15 residues. Germline V CDR1 and CDR2: ENHRY, SYGVKD. CDR3 sequence reads: CAISSQGTDTGELFF. CDR3 in DNA: TGTGCCATCAGTTCACAGGGGACCGACACCGGGGAGCTGTTTTTT.

This sequence joins TRBV19 and TRBJ2-3; D might be TRBD1 (5 bases). Trimming shortened V by 5 bases and J by 6 bases, and 15 bases separated the two germline ends. Germline V lookup: CDR1 LNHDA, CDR2 SQIVND (reference sequence). This CDR3 has 14 amino acids. The CDR3 DNA follows: TGTGCCAGTAGTCCCAAACAGGTTGCGGATACGCAGTATTTT. It codes for CASSPKQVADTQYF.

V and J are TRBV19 and TRBJ1-2; the D gene is possibly TRBD1 (6 bases). CDR3 length equals 14 residues. The V end was cut by 3 bases, the J end by 5 bases, with 13 bases between. Germline V gene data show CDR1 as LNHDA and CDR2 as SQIVND (reference sequence). The CDR3 loop reads CASSMTGLSYGYTF. The CDR3, as DNA: TGTGCCAGTAGTATGACAGGACTTTCATATGGCTACACCTTC.

The genes are TRBV20-1 and TRBJ1-1, with D possibly TRBD1 on 6 matching bases. Trimming left V 3 bases short and J 7 bases short, with 9 bases between. Per the germline V gene, CDR1 is DFQATT and CDR2 is SNEGSKA (reference sequence). The CDR3 covers 11 residues. This CDR3 is CSASGGGEAFF. Written as DNA, the CDR3 is TGCAGTGCTAGCGGAGGGGGTGAAGCTTTCTTT.

The rearrangement links TRBV5-4 to TRBJ2-5, with D possibly matching TRBD2 (7 bases). With 0 bases removed from V and 5 bases from J, the gap between germline ends came to 11 bases. Germline V CDR1 and CDR2: SGHNT, YYREEE (reference sequence). This CDR3 contains 14 residues. CDR3 coding DNA: TGTGCCAGCAGCTTGGGTGGGGGGGCGGAGACCCAGTACTTC. Translating gives CASSLGGGAETQYF.